Below, 8 T cell receptor beta chains from the same sample are listed, as sequenced in a study of OX40 agonist ivuxolimab in advanced cancers. TCRdb's table, derived via immunoSEQ multiplex PCR, lists solely in-frame clones and lacks some. Altogether fewer than 50,000 clones are present, over 75% being singletons, with the ten largest covering roughly 2.7%. Source: CD4+ or CD8+ T cells sorted from blood, taken in a trial of the OX40 agonist ivuxolimab. All receptors derive from an adult with an advanced solid tumor such as melanoma, head and neck, liver or kidney cancer.

The gene calls are TRBV6-6 and TRBJ2-3; the match to TRBD2 covers 7 bases. The CDR3 totals 15 residues. Germline V gives CDR1 MNHNY, CDR2 SVGAGI (reference sequence). J lost 5 bases, V lost 0 bases, and 5 bases had no gene match. The CDR3 loop reads CASSYSAGEKDTQYF. CDR3 nucleotides: TGTGCCAGCAGTTACTCGGCGGGAGAGAAAGATACGCAGTATTTT.

V and J are TRBV4-2 and TRBJ1-5, with 9 bases fitting TRBD1. V trimming: 1 base; J trimming: 4 bases; junction bases outside the gene matches: 8. This CDR3 comprises 17 residues. Germline CDR1 is LGHNA and CDR2 is YNFKEQ. CDR3 sequence (DNA): TGTGCCAGCAGCCAAGGGAGAACCGGGACAGGGAATCAGCCCCAGCATTTT. As protein: CASSQGRTGTGNQPQHF.

V is TRBV27 and J is TRBJ2-5; 7 nucleotides line up with TRBD2. CDR3 size: 15 residues. The V gene's germline CDR1 is MNHEY and CDR2 SMNVEV (reference sequence). Losses at the gene ends were 3 bases for V and 5 bases for J; bases not matched to a gene: 9. The DNA of the CDR3 is TGTGCCAGCAGTTTTAGACTAGCCCTGGGGGAGACCCAGTACTTC. Protein: CASSFRLALGETQYF.

The J gene is TRBJ1-6, the V gene TRBV5-4, with a weak D call TRBD1 (5 bases). This CDR3 is built from 16 residues. CDR1 is SGHNT and CDR2 is YYREEE in the germline V gene (reference sequence). The ends were cut back, 4 bases at V and 9 bases at J, with 20 bases in the middle. CDR3 residues: CASSLGTGLVGSPLHF. In nucleotides, the CDR3 is TGTGCCAGCAGCCTCGGGACGGGGCTTGTGGGTTCACCCCTCCACTTT.

The CDR3 sequence is CASSLLPRTVSGNTIYF. The DNA for the CDR3 is TGTGCCAGCAGCTTGTTGCCCAGAACAGTGTCTGGAAACACCATATATTTT. V is TRBV5-5 and J is TRBJ1-3; D not certain. V lost 1 base, J lost 1 base, and 15 bases lay in between. The CDR3 is 17 residues long. The germline V gene encodes CDR1 SGHKS and CDR2 YYEKEE (reference sequence).

This rearrangement joins TRBV11-3 to TRBJ1-1, with D hard to call. The ends were cut back, 3 bases at V and 6 bases at J, with 17 bases in the middle. Germline assignment: CDR1 SGHNT and CDR2 YENEEA. CDR3 length: 15 residues. The CDR3 nucleotides read TGTGCCAGCAGCTTCCGGTCATGGCACGGGGCTGAAGCTTTCTTT. Amino acid sequence: CASSFRSWHGAEAFF.

The CDR3 region is CAIKAGGTDTQYF. The CDR3 DNA sequence: TGTGCCATCAAAGCTGGAGGCACAGATACGCAGTATTTT. This chain joins TRBV10-3 and TRBJ2-3; unclear D gene. CDR1 and CDR2 (germline): ENHRY, SYGVKD. The V and J ends lost 7 bases and 1 base respectively, with 9 bases between them. This CDR3 contains 13 residues.

CDR3 region: CASSSENYSNQPQHF. As DNA, the CDR3 is TGTGCCAGCAGTTCCGAGAATTATAGCAATCAGCCCCAGCATTTT. The genes are TRBV2 and TRBJ1-5; D gene unclear. V lost 5 bases, J lost 0 bases, and 11 bases lay in between. The CDR3 runs 15 residues. From germline, CDR1 is SNHLY and CDR2 FYNNEI.